This TCR beta chain was sequenced in a study of vaccination and CD4 T cells after COVID-19. About the study: Investigators stimulated cells with overlapping spike peptides drawn from SARS-CoV-2, HCoV-NL63, HCoV-OC43 and HCoV-229E. Study-level findings and limits: SARS-CoV-2-reactive clonotypes showed a nonsignificant median rise from roughly 22 to 38.

Sequencing of cultured CD4+ T cell DNA used the Oncomine TCR Beta short-read assay. The authors extracted genomic DNA from cultured CD4+ T cells. Using its own MiXCR run on the PCR reads, TCRdb lists one record per CDR3 protein. The sample contains more than 9,500 distinct CDR3 sequences, about half of which appear only once. Treatment defined: approximately 9-day PBMC culture with coronavirus spike peptide pools or control peptides (ViraFEST assay). Remarks on this clonotype: Its antigen is not identified.

The receptor was derived from a human donor who had recovered from COVID-19. Material for sequencing was CD4+ T cells from blood, cultured in vitro.

The CDR3 region has the DNA TGTGCCAGCAGAAAGGAGGGAAACTCCTACGAGCAGTACTTC. Translation: CASRKEGNSYEQYF. This chain joins TRBV6-1 and TRBJ2-7, with a possible D match to TRBD2 (6 bases). The CDR3 contains 14 residues. V was shortened by 6 bases and J by 0 bases, with 12 bases between the two germline ends. Germline CDR1 is MNHNS and CDR2 is SASEGT.